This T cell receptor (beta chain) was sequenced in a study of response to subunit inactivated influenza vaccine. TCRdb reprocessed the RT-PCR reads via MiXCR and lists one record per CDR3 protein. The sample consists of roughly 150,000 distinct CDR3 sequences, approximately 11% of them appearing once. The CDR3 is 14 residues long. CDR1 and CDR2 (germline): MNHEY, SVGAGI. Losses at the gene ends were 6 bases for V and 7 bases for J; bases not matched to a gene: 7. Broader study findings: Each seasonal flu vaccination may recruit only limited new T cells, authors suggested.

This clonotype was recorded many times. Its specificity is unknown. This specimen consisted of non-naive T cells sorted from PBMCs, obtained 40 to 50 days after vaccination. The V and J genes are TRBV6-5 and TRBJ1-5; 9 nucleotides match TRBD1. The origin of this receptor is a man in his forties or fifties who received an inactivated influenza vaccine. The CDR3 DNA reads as TGTGCCAGCAGCACCGGGACAGGGAACCAGCCCCAGCATTTT. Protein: CASSTGTGNQPQHF.